One and the same sample provided the 26 T cell receptor beta chains below, sequenced in a study of blood T cells in healthy people across ages. Together with a sample-barcoded 5' primer, a J-beta primer mix was included in a second PCR lasting about 6 to 12 cycles. MiXCR, applied by TCRdb to the 5' RACE reads, yields one record per CDR3 protein. The sample includes some 750,000 distinct CDR3 sequences, about a fifth of them seen just once. Sequenced input: blood. The receptors derive from a man between 65 and 85 years old in good health.

This chain links TRBV5-6 with TRBJ2-7, with 7 bases fitting TRBD1. The V gene end was trimmed by 4 bases and the J gene end by 6 bases; junction bases not matched to a gene: 13. The CDR3 contains 15 residues. CDR1 SGHDT and CDR2 YYEEEE come from the germline V gene. Here the CDR3 reads CASSRDRTLSTEQYF. The CDR3, as DNA: TGTGCCAGCAGCAGGGACAGAACCCTCTCTACCGAGCAGTACTTC.

The chain joins TRBV27 to TRBJ2-3, with 7 bases aligning to TRBD2. The germline V gene encodes CDR1 MNHEY and CDR2 SMNVEV (reference sequence). J lost 4 bases, V lost 2 bases, and 9 bases had no gene match. The CDR3 is made up of 16 amino acids. The CDR3 coding sequence is TGTGCCAGCAGTTTAATGGGGACTACCGGCGCAGATACGCAGTATTTT. As protein: CASSLMGTTGADTQYF.

The chain uses TRBV30 and TRBJ1-5; no definite D call. Trimming took off 0 bases at V and 3 bases at J, with 18 bases between the two ends. Germline-derived CDR1 and CDR2 are GTSNPN and SVGIG (reference sequence). The CDR3 loop spans 17 amino acids. The CDR3 is CAWSVGFAPRSNQPQHF. CDR3 nucleotides: TGTGCCTGGAGTGTAGGGTTCGCCCCGCGATCCAATCAGCCCCAGCATTTT.

V gene TRBV7-9 combines with J gene TRBJ1-2; the D is unclear. This CDR3 is 14 amino acids long. Trimming removed 5 bases from V and 1 base from J, with 11 bases in between. Germline-derived CDR1 and CDR2 are SEHNR and FQNEAQ (reference sequence). CDR3 DNA: TGTGCCAGCAGCCCGAAGGACGGTAACTATGGCTACACCTTC. This sequence encodes CASSPKDGNYGYTF. Full variable domain (rest looked up from reference TRBV7-9 and TRBJ1-2): DTGVSQNPRHKITKRGQNVTFRCDPISEHNRLYWYRQTLGQGPEFLTYFQNEAQLEKSRLLSDRFSAERPKGSFSTLEIQRTEQGDSAMYLCASSPKDGNYGYTFGSGTRLTVV.

This clonotype was counted between two and nine times. CDR3 loop: CSARAGQGAEKLFF. DNA of the CDR3: TGCAGTGCTAGAGCGGGACAGGGTGCGGAAAAACTGTTTTTT. The chain combines TRBV20-1 with TRBJ1-4, with 9 bases fitting TRBD1. Germline assignment: CDR1 DFQATT and CDR2 SNEGSKA (reference sequence). CDR3 length equals 14 residues. The V gene end was trimmed by 1 base and the J gene end by 8 bases; junction bases not matched to a gene: 5.

This clonotype was seen a handful of times. V gene TRBV6-5 combines with J gene TRBJ2-7, with D possibly TRBD1 on 7 matching bases. CDR3 size: 14 residues. Germline V lookup: CDR1 MNHEY, CDR2 SVGAGI. V was trimmed by 4 bases and J by 2 bases, leaving 12 bases between them. Here the CDR3 DNA reads TGTGCCAGCAGTTTCGGGGGACAGACCTACGAGCAGTACTTC. It yields the protein CASSFGGQTYEQYF.

The chain uses TRBV19 and TRBJ1-1; tentatively, D is TRBD1 (6 bases). The V gene's germline CDR1 is LNHDA and CDR2 SQIVND (reference sequence). The CDR3 spans 16 residues. The V end was cut by 7 bases, the J end by 0 bases, with 18 bases between. For the CDR3, the DNA is TGTGCCAGTAAGGGGGACCCTCGGGCGATGAACACTGAAGCTTTCTTT. Its translation: CASKGDPRAMNTEAFF.

This clonotype was observed at least ten times. J is TRBJ2-3 and V is TRBV11-2; D is possibly TRBD1 (5 bases). CDR1 is SGHAT, CDR2 FQNNGV, per germline. The V end was cut by 1 base, the J end by 0 bases, with 8 bases between. This CDR3 spans 15 amino acids. CDR3 nucleotide sequence: TGTGCCAGCAGCTTAGGGGGCAGAAGCACAGATACGCAGTATTTT. This sequence encodes CASSLGGRSTDTQYF.

This clonotype has only a few counts. The chain links TRBV7-3 to TRBJ1-3; 8 bases are shared with TRBD1. CDR1 SGHTA and CDR2 FQGTGA come from the germline V gene. The CDR3 spans 17 residues. V gave up 5 bases and J gave up 8 bases; unmatched junction bases: 17. CDR3 sequence (DNA): TGTGCCAGCAGCCCCAGGGGGCCGCCACAAGTCAGCTACACCATATATTTT. Translation: CASSPRGPPQVSYTIYF.

This clonotype was counted between two and nine times. The rearrangement joins TRBV6-5 to TRBJ2-3; 10 bases are a match to TRBD2. CDR1 is MNHEY and CDR2 is SVGAGI in the germline V gene. The CDR3 spans 17 residues. V lost 3 bases, J lost 2 bases, and 8 bases stayed unmatched. This chain's CDR3 is CASSYGSGLAVTDTQYF. The CDR3 DNA reads TGTGCCAGCAGTTATGGGAGCGGACTAGCGGTCACAGATACGCAGTATTTT.

This clonotype was detected a few times. The chain has TRBV20-1 and TRBJ1-1, with D unresolved. V lost 3 bases, J lost 5 bases, and 10 bases lay in between. The CDR3 spans 12 residues. CDR1 and CDR2 (germline): DFQATT, SNEGSKA (reference sequence). CDR3 in DNA: TGCAGTGCTAGTTTTACTGGGACTGAAGCTTTCTTT. Protein product: CSASFTGTEAFF.

This clonotype was picked up a small number of times. J is TRBJ1-4 and V is TRBV20-1; the D gene is possibly TRBD1 (5 bases). Germline V CDR1 and CDR2: DFQATT, SNEGSKA (reference sequence). CDR3 length: 12 amino acids. Trimming stripped 0 bases from V and 8 bases from J, with 7 bases between. The CDR3: CSARDRGEKLFF. The DNA for the CDR3 is TGCAGTGCTAGAGATCGGGGGGAAAAACTGTTTTTT.

This clonotype was seen only a few times. The rearrangement links TRBV14 to TRBJ2-6; D gene unclear. Germline-derived CDR1 and CDR2 are SGHDN and FVKESK. The CDR3 extends over 14 amino acids. Between the trimmed V and J ends, which lost 2 bases and 1 base, there was a span of 3 bases. The CDR3 DNA is TGTGCCAGCAGCCAAACTTCTGGGGCCAACGTCCTGACTTTC. Translating it yields CASSQTSGANVLTF.

The chain combines TRBV5-1 with TRBJ2-3, with 11 bases lining up with TRBD1. Per germline, CDR1 SGHRS and CDR2 YFSETQ. Trimming took 4 bases from V and 2 from J; bases not matched to a gene: 3. This CDR3 spans 15 amino acids. CDR3 nucleotide sequence: TGCGCCAGCAGCGGGACAGGGGGGAACACAGATACGCAGTATTTT. Its translation: CASSGTGGNTDTQYF.

A few counts support this clonotype. V is TRBV24-1 and J is TRBJ2-3; tentatively, D is TRBD1 (5 bases). CDR3 size: 15 residues. Looked up from germline, CDR1 is KGHDR and CDR2 is SFDVKD. V was cut by 1 base and J by 6 bases, with 13 bases left in between. CDR3 sequence: CATSDLGGAADTQYF. The DNA for the CDR3 is TGTGCCACCAGTGATTTAGGTGGGGCGGCGGATACGCAGTATTTT.

In this sample, this clonotype turned up a few times. V gene TRBV3-1 combines with J gene TRBJ2-5; TRBD1 matches 7 bases. The end of the DNA is better explained by TRBJ2-7, so the J call may be wrong. The CDR3 contains 15 residues. In germline, CDR1 is LGHDT, CDR2 YNNKEL (reference sequence). CDR3 sequence (DNA): TGTGCCAGCAGCCAAGACCGACAGGGTTTCGCCGAGCAGTACTTC. Translated: CASSQDRQGFAEQYF.

This clonotype was observed a handful of times. The chain employs TRBV12-3 or TRBV12-4 and TRBJ1-2, with TRBD1 identical over 8 bases. This CDR3 contains 13 residues. V was pared by 4 bases and J by 5 bases, with 3 bases of the junction left unmatched. The CDR3 sequence is CASSSQGVYGYTF. CDR3 DNA: TGTGCCAGCAGTTCACAGGGGGTGTATGGCTACACCTTC.

The rearrangement joins TRBV19 to TRBJ2-2; tentative D call: TRBD2 (5 bases). The V and J ends lost 3 bases and 2 bases respectively, with 10 bases between them. Germline loops: CDR1 LNHDA, CDR2 SQIVND (reference sequence). The CDR3 length is 15 residues. CDR3 region: CASSIERSNTGELFF. The CDR3 bases are TGTGCCAGTAGTATTGAGCGGTCAAACACCGGGGAGCTGTTTTTT.

The chain combines TRBV5-1 with TRBJ1-2; 7 nucleotides line up with TRBD1. J gave up 1 base and V 4 bases, and 10 bases lay outside the gene matches. Looked up from germline, CDR1 is SGHRS and CDR2 is YFSETQ. There are 16 residues in the CDR3. The CDR3 region has the DNA TGCGCCAGCAGCCACCGGACAGGCGGAATTAACTATGGCTACACCTTC. This sequence encodes CASSHRTGGINYGYTF.

This clonotype occurred a few times. The V gene is TRBV20-1, the J gene TRBJ2-5; D might be TRBD1 or TRBD2, each matching 5 bases. With 1 base removed from V and 5 bases from J, the gap between germline ends came to 14 bases. Germline CDR1 is DFQATT and CDR2 is SNEGSKA (reference sequence). This CDR3 is 14 amino acids long. CDR3 DNA: TGCAGTGCTAGAGCGGGACGGTGGTGGGAGACCCAGTACTTC. Translating it yields CSARAGRWWETQYF.

This clonotype has more than one count but fewer than ten. The V and J genes are TRBV6-2 or TRBV6-3 and TRBJ2-7, with 9 bases matching TRBD2. The length of the CDR3 is 13 residues. CDR1 is MNHEY, CDR2 SVGEGT, per germline. V dropped 8 bases and J dropped 3; count of bases not matched to a gene: 5. The CDR3 loop is CASPRLAVYEQYV. In DNA, the CDR3 is TGTGCCAGCCCCAGACTAGCGGTCTACGAGCAGTACGTC.

The chain combines TRBV2 with TRBJ1-1, with TRBD1 identical over 7 bases. The CDR3 runs 15 residues. The germline V gene has CDR1 SNHLY and CDR2 FYNNEI. V gave up 6 bases and J gave up 1 base; unmatched junction bases: 8. The DNA of the CDR3 is TGTGCCAGCAGGAACAGGGACAGCACGAACACTGAAGCTTTCTTT. Translating gives CASRNRDSTNTEAFF. Filled out from reference TRBV2 and TRBJ1-1, the complete variable domain reads EPEVTQTPSHQVTQMGQEVILRCVPISNHLYFYWYRQILGQKVEFLVSFYNNEISEKSEIFDDQFSVERPDGSNFTLKIRSTKLEDSAMYFCASRNRDSTNTEAFFGQGTRLTVV.

The rearrangement joins TRBV9 to TRBJ1-1, with 8 positions matching TRBD1. Germline trimming cut 1 base from V and 1 base from J; bases unmatched to any gene: 3. Looked up from germline, CDR1 is SGDLS and CDR2 is YYNGEE. The CDR3 loop spans 15 amino acids. Here the CDR3 reads CASSVQGAGNTEAFF. DNA for the CDR3: TGTGCCAGCAGCGTACAGGGGGCCGGGAACACTGAAGCTTTCTTT.

Here the CDR3 DNA reads TGCAGCGGAACGATAACTCCCTACAATGAGCAGTTCTTC. Translation gives CSGTITPYNEQFF. The chain couples TRBV29-1 to TRBJ2-1; D unresolved. Germline V gene sequence: CDR1 SQVTM, CDR2 ANQGSEA. V lost 7 bases and J 2 bases, leaving 12 bases between the germline ends. There are 13 residues in the CDR3.

This clonotype was observed a handful of times. The chain is built from TRBV5-1 and TRBJ2-3, with 14 nucleotides matching TRBD2. The CDR3 is made up of 18 amino acids. V gave up 4 bases and J gave up 0 bases; unmatched junction bases: 7. CDR1 and CDR2 from the germline V gene are SGHRS and YFSETQ. The CDR3 is CASSPGLAGGSSTDTQYF. CDR3 DNA: TGCGCCAGCAGCCCTGGACTAGCGGGGGGCTCTAGCACAGATACGCAGTATTTT.

The chain employs TRBV6-1 and TRBJ1-5; D gene unclear. Germline CDR1 is MNHNS and CDR2 is SASEGT. V was pared by 1 base and J by 6 bases, with 13 bases between. CDR3 length equals 15 residues. The CDR3 coding sequence is TGTGCCAGCAGTGAAGGACTATCCTGGGCTCAGCCCCAGCATTTT. It specifies CASSEGLSWAQPQHF.